Each of the 23 T cell receptor beta chains below was sequenced from the same sample in a study of T-cell memory formation after mild COVID-19 (dated by TCRdb to the early 2020s). Receptor amplification or capture employed 5' RACE. Sequencing relied on an Illumina NovaSeq 6000. The raw public reads went through TCRdb reprocessing: fastp at Q25, MiXCR clone calling, in-frame beta chains kept. Each record represents a unique CDR3 protein, reported with the most common genes and DNA among its rows. The sample data list roughly 600,000 distinct CDR3 sequences, and approximately 18% of these were observed just once. The ten largest clones capture more than 10% of the sample. The sequenced material came from PBMCs or a T cell subset sorted from them (not recorded which). The receptors were gathered from an adult woman who had mild COVID-19 (a few samples of this study predate the infection). The sample titles of this study are shuffled in the database, so cell type and time point are left out; the donor was told from shared clones.

This clonotype was seen a few times. The chain is built from TRBV10-2 and TRBJ2-5; TRBD2 might be the D (6 bases). Germline V gene data show CDR1 as WSHSY and CDR2 as SAAADI. The germline V and J ends were trimmed by 6 bases and 5 bases, with 13 bases remaining between them. There are 13 residues in the CDR3. For the CDR3, the DNA is TGCGCCAGCAGAGTCGGGAGCAGGGAGACCCAGTACTTC. This encodes CASRVGSRETQYF.

This rearrangement joins TRBV29-1 to TRBJ1-2, with TRBD1 matching 7 bases. The V segment lost 4 bases and the J segment 2 bases; nucleotides outside the gene matches: 4. The germline gives CDR1 SQVTM, CDR2 ANQGSEA. CDR3 length equals 13 residues. CDR3 bases: TGCAGCGTTGGAGGGACAGCAAACTATGGCTACACCTTC. This translates into CSVGGTANYGYTF.

Ten or more counts support this clonotype. V usage is TRBV27 and J usage is TRBJ2-2; no definite D call. Trimming shortened V by 5 bases and J by 5 bases, and 3 bases separated the two germline ends. The germline V gene encodes CDR1 MNHEY and CDR2 SMNVEV (reference sequence). This CDR3 has 11 residues. CDR3 protein: CASSGTGELFF. The CDR3 DNA reads as TGTGCCAGCAGTGGTACCGGGGAGCTGTTTTTT.

This clonotype was detected a few times. V is TRBV7-2 and J is TRBJ1-1; D not certain. CDR3 size: 12 residues. Trimming took 2 bases from V and 3 from J, leaving 4 bases between them. Per the germline V gene, CDR1 is SGHTA and CDR2 is FQGNSA. The CDR3 nucleotides read TGTGCCAGCAGCTTACTCTACACTGAAGCTTTCTTT. As protein: CASSLLYTEAFF.

V usage is TRBV6-2 or TRBV6-3 and J usage is TRBJ1-2; D remains unclear. Germline values: CDR1 MNHEY, CDR2 SVGEGT. With 5 bases removed from V and 8 bases from J, the gap between germline ends came to 15 bases. This CDR3 has 13 residues. The CDR3 DNA reads as TGTGCCAGCAGTACCATCAACAGTATCGGCTACACCTTC. Translation gives CASSTINSIGYTF.

This clonotype showed up many times. The chain is built from TRBV29-1 and TRBJ2-2, with 8 positions matching TRBD2. J lost 4 bases, V lost 1 base, and 8 bases had no gene match. Germline loops: CDR1 SQVTM, CDR2 ANQGSEA. There are 16 residues in the CDR3. This CDR3 is CSVEGWSGGPTGELFF. In DNA, the CDR3 is TGCAGCGTTGAAGGGTGGAGCGGGGGCCCCACCGGGGAGCTGTTTTTT.

This clonotype was detected a few times. The chain combines TRBV11-2 with TRBJ2-2; D call uncertain. V dropped 2 bases and J dropped 5 bases, with 6 bases sitting between them. The V gene's germline CDR1 is SGHAT and CDR2 FQNNGV. This CDR3 is 13 amino acids long. The CDR3 protein is CASSLLQTGELFF. DNA of the CDR3: TGTGCCAGCAGCTTACTACAGACCGGGGAGCTGTTTTTT.

J is TRBJ2-1 and V is TRBV12-3 or TRBV12-4; 10 positions match TRBD1. The CDR3 contains 16 residues. With 5 bases clipped from V and 8 bases from J, the junction kept 12 bases outside the gene matches. The CDR3: CASSNPGQGLFDEQFF. CDR3 sequence (DNA): TGTGCCAGCAGTAACCCGGGACAGGGGTTGTTTGATGAGCAGTTCTTC.

This clonotype turned up a few times. V gene TRBV20-1 combines with J gene TRBJ1-1, with TRBD1 matching over 8 bases. The CDR3 is 14 amino acids. Germline trimming cut 1 base from V and 4 bases from J; bases unmatched to any gene: 5. CDR1 is DFQATT and CDR2 is SNEGSKA in the germline V gene (reference sequence). CDR3 coding DNA: TGCAGTGCTAGAGTCGGACAGGGAGTCACTGAAGCTTTCTTT. Amino acids: CSARVGQGVTEAFF.

The chain recombines TRBV7-8 with TRBJ2-1; TRBD2 matches at 14 bases. CDR1 is SGHVS and CDR2 is FQNEAQ in the germline V gene. After removal of 7 bases from V and 8 bases from J, the junction contained 10 bases not matched to a gene. The CDR3 extends over 16 amino acids. The CDR3 DNA sequence: TGTGCCAGCACTCCCCCCGGGACTAGCGGGAGTCATGAGCAGTTCTTC. This codes for CASTPPGTSGSHEQFF.

V gene TRBV2 combines with J gene TRBJ2-5, with a possible D match to TRBD1 (6 bases). The ends were cut back, 3 bases at V and 5 bases at J, with 10 bases in the middle. This CDR3 has 13 residues. Germline V gives CDR1 SNHLY, CDR2 FYNNEI. CDR3 nucleotides: TGTGCCAGCAGTGAGACGCAGGGGGAGACCCAGTACTTC. Translation gives CASSETQGETQYF.

The rearrangement joins TRBV12-3 or TRBV12-4 to TRBJ1-3, with 9 bases identical to TRBD1. V trimming: 6 bases; J trimming: 3 bases; junction bases outside the gene matches: 12. CDR3 length: 17 amino acids. This CDR3 is CASSLRPGQGFGNTIYF. DNA for the CDR3: TGTGCCAGCAGCCTCCGACCGGGACAGGGATTTGGAAACACCATATATTTT.

The chain is built from TRBV24-1 and TRBJ2-5; unclear D gene. V lost 3 bases to trimming and J lost 13 bases, with 14 bases between them. Per the germline V gene, CDR1 is KGHDR and CDR2 is SFDVKD. The CDR3 extends over 12 amino acids. The CDR3 here is CATSDNQERRYF. The CDR3 DNA reads TGTGCCACCAGTGATAACCAAGAGAGACGGTACTTC.

The V and J genes are TRBV7-2 and TRBJ2-7; D is unresolved. The CDR3 is made up of 15 amino acids. CDR1 is SGHTA, CDR2 FQGNSA, per germline. V lost 5 bases, J lost 3 bases, and 17 bases lay in between. CDR3 region: CASSRDRGRNYEQYF. The CDR3 DNA reads as TGTGCCAGCAGCCGCGATCGTGGACGAAACTACGAGCAGTACTTC.

J is TRBJ1-2 and V is TRBV7-9; weak D call: TRBD1 (6 bases). The CDR3 length is 14 residues. V gave up 4 bases and J gave up 6 bases, with 15 bases separating them. Germline CDR1 is SEHNR and CDR2 is FQNEAQ (reference sequence). The DNA for the CDR3 is TGTGCCAGCAGCTCTCTGGCAGGGGCGGATGGCTACACCTTC. Its translation is CASSSLAGADGYTF. Full variable domain (missing parts from reference TRBV7-9 and TRBJ1-2): DTGVSQNPRHKITKRGQNVTFRCDPISEHNRLYWYRQTLGQGPEFLTYFQNEAQLEKSRLLSDRFSAERPKGSFSTLEIQRTEQGDSAMYLCASSSLAGADGYTFGSGTRLTVV.

In this sample, this clonotype turned up a few times. The rearrangement uses TRBV12-3 or TRBV12-4 and TRBJ1-1; tentatively, D is TRBD1 (6 bases). This CDR3 is built from 19 residues. Trimming removed 6 bases at V and 3 bases at J, with 29 bases between. CDR3 residues: CASRTGEPTGSAEDTEAFF. DNA for the CDR3: TGTGCCAGCAGGACGGGGGAGCCGACAGGTTCGGCGGAAGACACTGAAGCTTTCTTT.

With regard to this clonotype: Since a much larger clone is just one base distant, this may be a read error. In this CDR3 the conserved last residue, phenylalanine or tryptophan, is missing, so a read error is likely. The chain is built from TRBV6-6 and TRBJ2-7; weak D call: TRBD1 (5 bases). The CDR3 consists of 13 residues. The germline V gene encodes CDR1 MNHNY and CDR2 SVGAGI (reference sequence). Trimming removed 6 bases at V and 8 bases at J, with 17 bases between. The CDR3 region is CASRMDRQRQQYL. CDR3 nucleotide sequence: TGTGCCAGCAGGATGGACCGACAGCGTCAGCAGTACTTA.

V gene TRBV5-6 combines with J gene TRBJ2-1; D tentatively fits TRBD1 or TRBD2 (5 bases each). V lost 2 bases, J lost 8 bases, and 11 bases lay in between. Germline CDR1 SGHDT, CDR2 YYEEEE. The CDR3 is 13 amino acids. The CDR3 region has the DNA TGTGCCAGCAGCTTTGGGGGTGATTATGAGCAGTTCTTC. It codes for CASSFGGDYEQFF.

The V and J genes are TRBV2 and TRBJ1-1; 10 bases are a match to TRBD1. V gave up 3 bases and J gave up 4 bases; unmatched junction bases: 2. The V gene's germline CDR1 is SNHLY and CDR2 FYNNEI. The CDR3 has 14 residues. The CDR3: CASSEGQGITEAFF. The DNA of the CDR3 is TGTGCCAGCAGTGAGGGACAGGGGATCACTGAAGCTTTCTTT.

Turning to this clonotype: One end of the junction does not line up with germline, which may come from a read error. This sequence joins TRBV29-1 and TRBJ2-7; D ambiguous. CDR3 size: 13 residues. Germline V gene data show CDR1 as SQVTM and CDR2 as ANQGSEA. The CDR3 here is CSVGQASSYEQYF. CDR3 coding DNA: TGCAGTGTTGGTCAGGCCAGCTCCTACGAGCAGTACTTC.

The sample holds a few counts of this clonotype. The V and J genes are TRBV19 and TRBJ2-7; D remains ambiguous. CDR1 and CDR2 from the germline V gene are LNHDA and SQIVND (reference sequence). This CDR3 has 14 amino acids. V was cut by 2 bases and J by 3 bases, with 11 bases left in between. The CDR3 loop is CASSIWPFNYEQYF. The CDR3 DNA reads TGTGCCAGTAGTATATGGCCGTTTAACTACGAGCAGTACTTC.

This clonotype was counted only a few times. V and J are TRBV24-1 and TRBJ1-4, with 9 bases lining up with TRBD1. There are 15 residues in the CDR3. The germline V gene encodes CDR1 KGHDR and CDR2 SFDVKD. V was clipped by 10 bases and J by 5 bases; unmatched bases: 10. The CDR3 reads CATSPGQGYNEKLFF. The CDR3 bases are TGTGCCACGAGTCCGGGACAGGGCTACAATGAAAAACTGTTTTTT.

This clonotype appeared many times. This chain links TRBV19 with TRBJ1-5; no clear D. Deletions cut 4 bases from V and 1 base from J, with 2 bases between. The CDR3 contains 12 residues. Germline V gene data show CDR1 as LNHDA and CDR2 as SQIVND (reference sequence). The CDR3 nucleotides read TGTGCCAGTAGTAGGAGCAATCAGCCCCAGCATTTT. It yields the protein CASSRSNQPQHF. The full variable domain, in which reference TRBV19 and TRBJ1-5 provide the parts outside the CDR3, is DGGITQSPKYLFRKEGQNVTLSCEQNLNHDAMYWYRQDPGQGLRLIYYSQIVNDFQKGDIAEGYSVSREKKESFPLTVTSAQKNPTAFYLCASSRSNQPQHFGDGTRLSIL.